This T cell receptor (beta chain) was obtained from a study of T cells after yellow fever vaccination (dated by TCRdb to 2018 to 2020). As for the study more broadly: The SMART-Seq v4 Ultra Low Input RNA kit was used to prepare libraries from fractions with low cell numbers. To follow T-cell clones before and after primary and booster YFV17D yellow fever vaccination, bulk TCR alpha and beta repertoires were sequenced over time. Two healthy male donors, one aged 18 to 30 and one aged 30 to 40 years, were included in the cohort. Bulk PBMC replicates and cell subsets were isolated from blood drawn at multiple timepoints before and after both primary and secondary immunization.

The CDR3 contains 13 residues, cysteine and phenylalanine counted. This entry keeps only the CDR3 DNA: 39 bases, framed from base 1. At the junction V is shortened by 7 bases and J by 5 bases, with 15 bases in between. CDR1 SQVTM and CDR2 ANQGSEA were looked up in the germline V gene. Taken with the paper, the label for treatment or condition translates to: live attenuated yellow fever vaccine strain. At each blood-draw timepoint, two biological replicates of bulk PBMCs were obtained. A standard Ficoll-Paque protocol was used to isolate PBMCs from peripheral blood. RNA was extracted with TriZol from bulk PBMCs, CD4 and CD8 fractions, and dextramer-positive and dextramer-negative fractions. For this clonotype: Its antigen is still unknown. There are no base qualities to consult, and no much larger clone falls within one base.

TCR cDNA was made using 5'RACE template switching, a step that added a universal primer site and unique molecular identifiers. Priming of cDNA synthesis was performed from both the TCR alpha and TCR beta constant segments. Library amplification involved two PCR steps, and the second step added sample barcodes and sequencing adapters. Sequencing of the libraries was done on either Illumina HiSeq 2500 (2x100 bp) or NovaSeq (2x150 bp). Processing in the source paper ran as follows. Demultiplexing of reads and collapsing into UMI consensus sequences were performed with MIGEC, and V(D)J alignment was carried out with MiXCR. Clonotypes responding to the vaccine were identified with edgeR on replicate PBMC samples, with the criteria of FDR below 0.01 and a log2 fold change above 5 up to day 15. Each bulk clonotype received a CD4 or CD8 identity based on whether the sequenced CD4 or CD8 repertoire contained that clonotype at higher abundance. TCRdb reanalyzed the raw reads on its own, using fastp at Q25 for trimming and MiXCR for clone calling, and kept in-frame beta chains. Every distinct CDR3 protein forms one entry, paired with its most common genes and DNA. These V and J calls rely on TCRdb rather than the paper's analysis. The sample table lists under 700,000 distinct CDR3 sequences, roughly a sixth of them with a count of one. Of the sample, roughly a sixth is held by the ten largest clones.

Summary of the overall study and its limitations: Because abundant contaminating clonotypes from the bulk population could be contained in FACS-sorted repertoires, computational filtering was required. A small fraction of clonotypes showed up in both the CD4 and CD8 compartments, probably as a result of convergent recombination. Only a couple of donors were included in the study, so the extent to which the findings can be generalized is limited. Most clones expanded after primary vaccination (almost 98% of CD4 and roughly 90% of CD8) were re-detected after the booster, suggesting that broad memory maintenance occurred. Compared with the primary T-cell response, the secondary T-cell response was weaker but faster, peaking on day 5 rather than day 15.

The sequence was collected from a man between 18 and 29 years old who received the YFV17D yellow fever vaccine. Sequencing was performed on PBMCs, taken around 5 days after the first yellow fever vaccination. The V and J segments used are TRBV29-1 and TRBJ2-1; possibly the D gene is TRBD2, per 5 matching bases. The CDR3 protein sequence reads: CSAAYEGNNEQFF. The base sequence is TGCAGCGCCGCCTATGAGGGTAACAATGAGCAGTTCTTC.